This T cell receptor (beta chain) was sequenced for a study of graft-versus-host responses after intestinal transplantation. About this clone itself: What it binds is not known.

Clones were read by immunoSEQ multiplex PCR, and TCRdb kept only the in-frame ones, dropping some. There are approximately 88,000 clones in the sample; less than 95% occur only once, and approximately 0.2% lies in the top ten. This specimen consisted of unstimulated CD4+ T cells sorted from spleen or lymph node cells, obtained before transplant. The receptor's source is a human donor who was the organ donor for an intestinal transplant.

CDR3 nucleotide sequence: TGTGCCACCAGCAGGCCCCAAGAGACCCAGTACTTC. It is translated as CATSRPQETQYF. The V and J genes are TRBV15 and TRBJ2-5; D gene unclear. V lost 3 bases to trimming and J lost 1 base, with 3 bases between them. This CDR3 contains 12 residues. Germline V gene sequence: CDR1 LNHNV, CDR2 YYDKDF (reference sequence).